A selection of T cell receptor beta chains follows, all from one sample in a study of PD-L1 blockade in urothelial cancer. Assay: immunoSEQ multiplex PCR; the TCRdb copy retains only in-frame clones and omits some. The sample contains about 110,000 clones, over 75% of which appear only once. The material sequenced was PBMCs, taken around atezolizumab (anti-PD-L1) treatment. The receptors stem from a man in his fifties with urothelial cancer. Each CDR3 is given without its conserved first and last residue. Where a row states a size, it is once, few, many or the class of an expanded clone; other rows omit it.

V: TRBV5-1
size: few
J: TRBJ2-1
CDR3: ASGDGLADYNEQF

V: TRBV7-2
size: NA
J: TRBJ2-7
CDR3: ASSLSREGLASKT

V: TRBV11-1
size: NA
J: TRBJ2-1
CDR3: ASSWGFYF

V: TRBV5-4
size: NA
J: TRBJ2-1
CDR3: ASRPGTSGNNEQF

V: TRBV10-3
size: NA
J: TRBJ1-1
CDR3: AISAGGDMNTEAF

V: TRBV7-2
size: NA
J: TRBJ2-5
CDR3: ASSMDSGRYETQY

V: TRBV4-1
size: NA
J: TRBJ2-5
CDR3: ASSQGPGAGETQY

V: TRBV5-1
size: NA
J: TRBJ1-4
CDR3: ASSLGETTNEKLF

V: TRBV18
size: NA
J: TRBJ1-2
CDR3: ASSPDRNYGYT

V: TRBV7-2
size: NA
J: TRBJ2-7
CDR3: ASSVGLAGGSYEQY

V: TRBV18
size: NA
J: TRBJ1-3
CDR3: ASSPLGPSGNTIY

V: TRBV5-1
size: NA
J: TRBJ2-3
CDR3: ASIPDRGLTDTQY

V: TRBV1
size: NA
J: TRBJ2-1
CDR3: TSRRDRDRGSNNEQF

V: TRBV27
size: NA
J: TRBJ1-2
CDR3: ASSGREKGNGYT

V: TRBV6-1
size: NA
J: TRBJ1-3
CDR3: ASSEGQFSGNTIY

V: TRBV18
size: NA
J: TRBJ1-5
CDR3: ASSPYDQPQH